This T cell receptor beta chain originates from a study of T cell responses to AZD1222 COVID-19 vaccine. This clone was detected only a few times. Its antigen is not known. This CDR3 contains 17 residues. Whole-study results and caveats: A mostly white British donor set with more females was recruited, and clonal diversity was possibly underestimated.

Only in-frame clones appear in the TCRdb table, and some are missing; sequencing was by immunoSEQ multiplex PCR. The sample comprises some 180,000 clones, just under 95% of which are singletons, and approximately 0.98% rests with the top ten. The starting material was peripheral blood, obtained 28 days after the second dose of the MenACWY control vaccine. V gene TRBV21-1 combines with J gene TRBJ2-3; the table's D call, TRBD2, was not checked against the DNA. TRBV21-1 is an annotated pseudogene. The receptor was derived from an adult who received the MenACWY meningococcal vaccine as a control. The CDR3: CASSKERFPRVTNTQYF. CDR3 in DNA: TGTGCCAGCAGCAAAGAAAGGTTCCCCCGGGTAACAAATACGCAGTATTTT.